A selection of T cell receptor beta chains follows, all from one sample in a study of blood T cells in healthy people across ages. TCRdb re-called the 5' RACE reads with MiXCR, one entry per CDR3 protein. Among approximately 730,000 distinct CDR3 sequences listed, about 55% were seen once. The sample taken for sequencing was blood. The receptor set was obtained from an older man in good health. Each CDR3 is given with its conserved first and last residue. A D gene is named only where the DNA matches it firmly. Expanded clones get a size class; other rows say once, few or many, or leave the size out.

size	length	V	D	J	CDR3	DNA
-	19	TRBV7-9	-	TRBJ1-3	CASSLGRADRKSSGNTIYF	TGTGCCAGCAGCTTAGGTCGGGCCGACAGAAAGAGCTCTGGAAACACCATATATTTT
-	15	TRBV5-1	TRBD1	TRBJ2-1	CASSPRTGGYNEQLF	TGCGCCAGCAGCCCTAGGACAGGGGGGTACAATGAGCAGCTCTTC
many	17	TRBV7-2	TRBD2	TRBJ2-5	CASSLGSSGRMVETQYF	TGTGCCAGCAGCCTAGGTTCTAGCGGGAGGATGGTAGAGACCCAGTACTTC
-	13	TRBV7-3	-	TRBJ2-3	CASSVPGLPTQYF	TGTGCCAGCAGCGTCCCGGGACTTCCAACGCAGTATTTT
-	15	TRBV5-6	-	TRBJ2-3	CASSPNGLPTDTQYF	TGTGCCAGCAGCCCAAATGGACTACCCACAGATACGCAGTATTTT
few	15	TRBV9	-	TRBJ2-5	CASSVALQGQETQYF	TGTGCCAGCAGCGTAGCTCTACAGGGCCAAGAGACCCAGTACTTC
-	12	TRBV27	-	TRBJ1-4	CASSFGGGKLFF	TGTGCCAGCAGTTTTGGGGGGGGAAAACTGTTTTTT
-	14	TRBV7-2	-	TRBJ2-1	CASSYPNGYNEQFF	TGTGCCAGCAGCTACCCGAACGGTTACAATGAGCAGTTCTTC
-	15	TRBV27	TRBD1	TRBJ1-2	CASRPMTGAGGGYTF	TGTGCCAGCCGACCCATGACAGGGGCTGGGGGTGGCTACACCTTC
-	14	TRBV5-1	-	TRBJ1-4	CASSFYGRNEKLFF	TGCGCCAGCAGCTTTTACGGGAGAAATGAAAAACTGTTTTTT
-	17	TRBV10-3	TRBD2	TRBJ2-5	CAISESRIAGGPGTQYF	TGTGCCATCAGTGAGTCCAGGATAGCGGGAGGTCCAGGGACCCAGTACTTC
few	14	TRBV2	-	TRBJ2-5	CASLSTRGMETQYF	TGTGCCAGCTTGAGCACTAGGGGCATGGAGACCCAGTACTTC
-	14	TRBV12-3/TRBV12-4	TRBD1	TRBJ1-5	CASQGQVSNQPQHF	TGTGCCAGCCAAGGACAGGTTAGCAATCAGCCCCAGCATTTT
once	15	TRBV5-8	-	TRBJ1-5	CASSYQTIFDQPQHF	TGTGCCAGCAGTTACCAGACGATTTTTGATCAGCCCCAGCATTTT
-	15	TRBV4-1	-	TRBJ1-4	CASSPSLTGNEKLFF	TGCGCCAGCAGCCCTTCCTTGACAGGAAATGAAAAACTGTTTTTT
-	15	TRBV7-2	-	TRBJ2-1	CASSSGRRLANEQFF	TGTGCCAGCAGCTCAGGACGGCGACTGGCGAATGAGCAGTTCTTC
few	16	TRBV9	TRBD2	TRBJ2-3	CASSSRASGRHRYAYF	TGTGCCAGCAGCTCCCGGGCTAGCGGACGACACAGATACGCGTATTTT
-	16	TRBV24-1	TRBD1	TRBJ1-1	CATSDAKTGRFTEAFF	TGTGCCACCAGTGATGCCAAGACAGGGAGGTTCACTGAAGCTTTCTTT
few	16	TRBV6-4	TRBD1	TRBJ2-1	CASSEGRGTGQYEQFF	TGTGCCAGCAGTGAAGGTCGTGGGACAGGGCAGTATGAGCAGTTCTTC
once	15	TRBV20-1	TRBD1	TRBJ1-2	CSARAPGQGIYGYTF	TGCAGTGCCCGCGCCCCGGGACAGGGAATATATGGCTACACCTTC
-	15	TRBV5-1	-	TRBJ2-3	CVSSLVLADSDTQYF	TGCGTCAGCAGCTTGGTCCTAGCGGACAGCGATACGCAGTATTTT
many	17	TRBV7-2	TRBD1	TRBJ2-6	CASSRTGGRSGANVLTF	TGTGCCAGCAGCCGGACAGGGGGCCGCTCTGGGGCCAACGTCCTGACTTTC